Each of the 18 T cell receptor beta chains below was sequenced from the same sample in a study of sequential checkpoint blockade in melanoma. Sample treatment: randomized to nivolumab then ipilimumab (arm A) or the reverse (arm B). Profiling relied on immunoSEQ multiplex PCR, and the TCRdb table lists in-frame clones only, not all of them. The table includes some 26,000 clones, 70% to 80% detected once. This specimen consisted of CD8+ T cells sorted from blood (inferred from file names), obtained from a patient given nivolumab and ipilimumab in sequence. The receptors originated from a human donor with melanoma.

The table lists this clone with a count of one. The chain uses TRBV13 and TRBJ2-1; a possible D gene is TRBD1 (5 bases). CDR3 length equals 13 residues. Germline V gene data show CDR1 as PRHDT and CDR2 as FYEKMQ (reference sequence). The V end was cut by 0 bases, the J end by 10 bases, with 10 bases between. The DNA of the CDR3 is TGTGCCAGCAGCTTAGGAGTAGGGGTCGAGCAGTTCTTC. The encoded protein is CASSLGVGVEQFF.

This clone was detected a few times. The chain combines TRBV7-9 with TRBJ1-1, with 7 positions matching TRBD1. Germline V gene data show CDR1 as SEHNR and CDR2 as FQNEAQ (reference sequence). The CDR3 totals 13 residues. V lost 7 bases, J lost 4 bases, and 6 bases stayed unmatched. Here the CDR3 DNA reads TGTGCCAGCATAACGTCAGGGGGCACTGAAGCTTTCTTT. Its translation: CASITSGGTEAFF.

The rearrangement links TRBV29-1 to TRBJ2-1, with 11 nucleotides matching TRBD2. Germline CDR1 and CDR2: SQVTM and ANQGSEA. The CDR3 has 17 residues. The V gene end was trimmed by 3 bases and the J gene end by 1 base; junction bases not matched to a gene: 8. CDR3: CSVEPLSSGRSYNEQFF. CDR3 nucleotide sequence: TGCAGCGTTGAGCCGCTATCTAGCGGGAGGTCCTACAATGAGCAGTTCTTC.

The gene calls are TRBV4-1 and TRBJ1-2; D unclear. V gave up 4 bases and J gave up 0 bases, with 6 bases separating them. This CDR3 region has 13 residues. CDR1 and CDR2 from the germline V gene are MGHRA and YSYEKL. The CDR3 nucleotides are TGCGCCAGCAGCCCCTTCGCTAACTATGGCTACACCTTC. Translation gives CASSPFANYGYTF.

The chain employs TRBV7-9 and TRBJ2-5; D is ambiguous. The V end was cut by 5 bases, the J end by 5 bases, with 15 bases between. Germline lookup yields CDR1 SEHNR and CDR2 FQNEAQ (reference sequence). The CDR3 is 14 residues long. The CDR3 here is CASSPRPERETQYF. The CDR3 DNA sequence: TGTGCCAGCAGCCCCCGACCAGAGAGGGAGACCCAGTACTTC.

This clone was seen only once. The chain recombines TRBV4-3 with TRBJ2-1; D may be TRBD2 (5 bases). Trimming removed 1 base at V and 3 bases at J, with 13 bases between. Germline-derived CDR1 and CDR2 are LGHNA and YSLEER. The CDR3 sequence is 16 residues long. CDR3 amino acids: CASSQVAGLIYNEQFF. The CDR3, as DNA: TGCGCCAGCAGCCAAGTGGCAGGACTGATCTACAATGAGCAGTTCTTC.

This chain joins TRBV9 and TRBJ2-2, with 12 bases aligning to TRBD1. Germline V CDR1 and CDR2: SGDLS, YYNGEE. CDR3 length: 17 amino acids. The J segment lost 4 bases and the V segment lost 0 bases, leaving 4 bases of the junction unmatched. DNA of the CDR3: TGTGCCAGCAGCGTAGAGGGACAGGGGGCTCTCACCGGGGAGCTGTTTTTT. It translates to CASSVEGQGALTGELFF.

Only a few counts were recorded for this clone. The V and J genes are TRBV4-2 and TRBJ2-7, with 7 bases that match TRBD2. Germline assignment: CDR1 LGHNA and CDR2 YNFKEQ. This CDR3 has 14 amino acids. Trimming at V came to 4 bases and at J to 3 bases, leaving 6 bases not matched to a gene. CDR3 sequence: CASSPSSGNYEQYF. DNA for the CDR3: TGTGCCAGCAGCCCCTCTAGCGGTAACTACGAGCAGTACTTC.

This clone showed up just a few times. In nucleotides, the CDR3 is TGTGCCAGCAGCCCCGGAGGTTGGGGCTACACCTTC. Translation: CASSPGGWGYTF. The rearrangement joins TRBV7-9 to TRBJ1-2; D unresolved. Germline-derived CDR1 and CDR2 are SEHNR and FQNEAQ (reference sequence). V was pared by 5 bases and J by 8 bases, with 12 bases between. The CDR3 spans 12 residues.

V is TRBV11-1 and J is TRBJ2-5; unclear D gene. Germline CDR1 and CDR2: SGHAT and FQDESV (reference sequence). Deletions cut 4 bases from V and 5 bases from J, with 14 bases between. The CDR3 runs 14 residues. The CDR3 is CASSWARRSETQYF. For the CDR3, the DNA is TGTGCCAGCAGCTGGGCCAGACGTTCGGAGACCCAGTACTTC.

This chain uses TRBV4-2 with TRBJ2-7; TRBD2 might be the D (6 bases). The CDR3 has 14 amino acids. The ends were cut back, 4 bases at V and 2 bases at J, with 12 bases in the middle. Germline CDR1 is LGHNA and CDR2 is YNFKEQ. CDR3 sequence reads: CASSPLRGAYEQYF. CDR3 DNA sequence: TGTGCCAGCAGCCCGCTGCGGGGAGCCTACGAGCAGTACTTC.

This chain connects TRBV4-3 to TRBJ2-3; D remains unclear. V was clipped by 1 base and J by 4 bases, with 6 bases between them. Germline lookup yields CDR1 LGHNA and CDR2 YSLEER. CDR3 length equals 13 residues. The CDR3 loop reads CASSQGTADTQYF. The CDR3 DNA follows: TGCGCCAGCAGCCAAGGTACGGCAGATACGCAGTATTTT.

This chain uses TRBV4-3 with TRBJ2-1; 8 bases line up with TRBD1. Per the germline V gene, CDR1 is LGHNA and CDR2 is YSLEER. The V and J ends lost 0 bases and 3 bases, in that order; junction bases with no gene match: 1. The CDR3 loop spans 15 amino acids. The CDR3: CASSQDRGLYNEQFF. The CDR3 DNA reads as TGCGCCAGCAGCCAAGACAGGGGGCTCTACAATGAGCAGTTCTTC.

The rearrangement uses TRBV19 and TRBJ2-3, with a weak D call TRBD2 (5 bases). Germline loops: CDR1 LNHDA, CDR2 SQIVND (reference sequence). V dropped 4 bases and J dropped 6 bases, with 8 bases sitting between them. The CDR3 runs to 12 residues. The CDR3 DNA is TGTGCCAGTAGTACCGGACTTGATACGCAGTATTTT. Its protein product is CASSTGLDTQYF.

V gene TRBV28 combines with J gene TRBJ2-7, with D possibly being TRBD2 (6 bases). From germline, CDR1 is MDHEN and CDR2 SYDVKM. The CDR3 runs 15 residues. With 3 bases removed from V and 0 bases from J, the gap between germline ends came to 12 bases. The CDR3 spells CASSFALASSYEQYF. As DNA, the CDR3 is TGTGCCAGCAGTTTTGCCCTAGCGTCCTCCTACGAGCAGTACTTC.

V and J are TRBV7-2 and TRBJ2-3, with D possibly matching TRBD2 (6 bases). This CDR3 is built from 16 residues. V was clipped by 2 bases and J by 2 bases, with 14 bases between them. From germline, CDR1 is SGHTA and CDR2 FQGNSA. Written as DNA, the CDR3 is TGTGCCAGCAGCTTATATCCTAGCGTTAACACAGATACGCAGTATTTT. The encoded protein is CASSLYPSVNTDTQYF.

This clone was counted a single time. The chain links TRBV5-1 to TRBJ2-5; 14 nucleotides line up with TRBD2. The germline CDR1 and CDR2 sequences are SGHRS and YFSETQ. This CDR3 region has 16 residues. V lost 0 bases to trimming and J lost 4 bases; unmatched junction nucleotides: 2. CDR3 in DNA: TGCGCCAGCAGCTTGGCCGGACTAGCGGGAGGAGAGACCCAGTACTTC. This gives the protein CASSLAGLAGGETQYF.

This clone was seen once. The chain has TRBV27 and TRBJ2-5; possibly TRBD1 for D (5 bases). V was trimmed by 3 bases and J by 2 bases, leaving 7 bases between them. Germline CDR1 and CDR2: MNHEY and SMNVEV (reference sequence). The CDR3 is 13 amino acids. CDR3 in amino acids: CASSLGLQETQYF. In nucleotides, the CDR3 is TGTGCCAGCAGTTTGGGGCTGCAAGAGACCCAGTACTTC.